This T cell receptor beta chain was identified during a study of OX40 agonist ivuxolimab in advanced cancers. Study-level background: An anti-OX40 (CD134) antibody with agonistic activity, ivuxolimab, was administered to patients. Patients received ivuxolimab, an intravenous treatment, every 2 weeks at 0.01 to 10 mg/kg. The group had a mean age of about 65 years, ranged from roughly 23 to 85, and was 75% to 85% male.

The protocol was immunoSEQ multiplex PCR, while the TCRdb copy is restricted to in-frame clones and leaves out a portion. Of approximately 50,000 clones in the sample, roughly nine tenths are singletons; the top ten hold around 14%. In germline, CDR1 is SGHVS, CDR2 FQNEAQ. Trimming at V came to 1 base and at J to 0 bases, leaving 5 bases not matched to a gene. This CDR3 is 17 amino acids long. Exclusion applied to patients with autoimmune disease history or systemic immunosuppression. The sequencing used CD4+ or CD8+ T cells sorted from blood, collected in a trial of the OX40 agonist ivuxolimab. This clonotype was sampled from an adult with an advanced solid tumor such as melanoma, head and neck, liver or kidney cancer. The chain uses TRBV7-8 and TRBJ1-5, with 8 bases that match TRBD1. DNA of the CDR3: TGTGCCAGCAGCTTAGAGGACAGGGCGTATAGCAATCAGCCCCAGCATTTT. Protein sequence: CASSLEDRAYSNQPQHF.